This T cell receptor beta chain was retrieved from a study of blood T cell repertoires in COVID-19. Whole-study context: The United States, Italy and Spain provided the acute and convalescent COVID-19 samples.

Sequencing used immunoSEQ multiplex PCR; TCRdb keeps in-frame clones, though not all of them. The sample holds approximately 230,000 clones, 82% seen once. The ends were cut back, 6 bases at V and 6 bases at J, with 17 bases in the middle. The CDR3 is 14 residues long. CDR1 and CDR2 from the germline V gene are ENHRY and SYGVKD. Membership in each cohort depended on participant-reported clinical history. Cohort 3 donors were reported recovered after two negative PCRs, clearance, or symptom resolution. The sequencing sample was made of PBMCs or T cells enriched from blood (not recorded which). This sequence joins TRBV10-3 and TRBJ1-1; perhaps TRBD1 as D (6 bases). The TCR comes from a man in his forties or fifties who had recovered from COVID-19. The CDR3: CAISRDTGQAEAFF. CDR3 bases: TGTGCCATCAGCCGGGACACCGGTCAGGCTGAAGCTTTCTTT.